The 14 T cell receptor beta chains reported below all come from one sample, sequenced in a study of T cells in Graves' hyperthyroidism and ophthalmopathy. The TCR beta CDR3 regions underwent amplification using RNA transcripts as the source. HTBI primers were employed in a first-round RT-PCR of the TCR CDR3. A single record per CDR3 protein comes from TCRdb applying MiXCR to the multiplex PCR reads. The sample holds 500,000 to 800,000 distinct CDR3 sequences; 13% to 15% are singletons and the top ten take around 12%. Sequencing was carried out using blood. Receptors were obtained from a woman aged 50 to 60 with Graves' ophthalmopathy.

Worth noting for this clonotype: No conserved phenylalanine or tryptophan is present at the end of the CDR3, so a read error is the likely explanation. This chain uses TRBV5-8 with TRBJ1-2; D unclear. In germline, CDR1 is SGHTS, CDR2 YDEGEE. CDR3 length: 11 residues. V lost 1 base to trimming and J lost 8 bases, with 6 bases between them. CDR3 DNA: TGTGCCAGCAGCTTGTTCATGGGCTACACCCTC. This translates into CASSLFMGYTL.

This clonotype was detected ten times or more. The chain employs TRBV12-3 or TRBV12-4 and TRBJ2-1; possible D gene TRBD2, 6 bases. The CDR3 is 14 residues long. The V end was cut by 6 bases, the J end by 0 bases, with 9 bases between. Written as DNA, the CDR3 is TGTGCCAGCAGCCATAGCGGCTCCTACAATGAGCAGTTCTTC. Translated, it gives CASSHSGSYNEQFF.

At least ten counts were recorded for this clonotype. The chain carries TRBV7-8 and TRBJ2-7; TRBD2 matches 13 bases. V trimming: 0 bases; J trimming: 0 bases; junction bases outside the gene matches: 2. This CDR3 comprises 17 residues. CDR1 and CDR2 from the germline V gene are SGHVS and FQNEAQ. In DNA form, the CDR3 reads TGTGCCAGCAGCTTAGCCTGGACTAGCGGGAGCTCCTACGAGCAGTACTTC. It specifies CASSLAWTSGSSYEQYF.

Many counts were recorded for this clonotype. V usage is TRBV6-2 or TRBV6-3 and J usage is TRBJ2-2; no firm D call. The CDR3 consists of 16 residues. CDR1 MNHEY and CDR2 SVGEGT come from the germline V gene. Trimming pared 3 bases from V and 2 bases from J, leaving 13 bases between. The CDR3 is CASSYRRRLNTGELFF. For the CDR3, the DNA is TGTGCCAGCAGTTATAGGCGGCGTTTAAACACCGGGGAGCTGTTTTTT.

This clonotype appeared many times. The gene calls are TRBV28 and TRBJ2-4; 8 nucleotides align to TRBD2. This CDR3 contains 17 residues. J gave up 1 base and V 3 bases, and 8 bases lay outside the gene matches. The V gene's germline CDR1 is MDHEN and CDR2 SYDVKM. CDR3 DNA: TGTGCCAGCAGTTTTTATCGGGAGGGAGGTGCCAAAAACATTCAGTACTTC. This gives the protein CASSFYREGGAKNIQYF.

V usage is TRBV29-1 and J usage is TRBJ2-7, with a tentative D call TRBD1 (5 bases). Germline V gives CDR1 SQVTM, CDR2 ANQGSEA. Trimming cost V 2 bases and J 6 bases, with 11 bases left between them. The CDR3 contains 12 residues. The CDR3 DNA follows: TGCAGCGTTGAACCGGCAGGGTCCGAGCAGTACTTC. Translating gives CSVEPAGSEQYF.

The chain carries TRBV20-1 and TRBJ2-1, with D perhaps matching TRBD2 (7 bases). V was trimmed by 3 bases and J by 5 bases, leaving 20 bases between them. Germline assignment: CDR1 DFQATT and CDR2 SNEGSKA (reference sequence). The CDR3 is 16 amino acids. The CDR3 reads CSASLTWGGRDNEQFF. DNA for the CDR3: TGCAGTGCTAGCCTAACGTGGGGGGGGCGGGACAATGAGCAGTTCTTC.

This clonotype was picked up many times. The V and J genes are TRBV28 and TRBJ2-2; TRBD2 agrees at 11 bases. This CDR3 comprises 20 residues. Germline CDR1 MDHEN, CDR2 SYDVKM. The J segment lost 0 bases and the V segment lost 2 bases, leaving 11 bases of the junction unmatched. CDR3 DNA: TGTGCCAGCAGTTTAAGGCCGTTAGCGGGAGGGCCCCCGAACACCGGGGAGCTGTTTTTT. Translating it yields CASSLRPLAGGPPNTGELFF.

This clonotype has ten or more counts. The V and J genes are TRBV5-1 and TRBJ2-1; D is uncertain. The CDR3 length is 17 residues. V shed 0 bases and J shed 4 bases, with 17 bases lying between them. From germline, CDR1 is SGHRS and CDR2 YFSETQ. This chain's CDR3 is CASSLGIRTPTYNEQFF. The CDR3 nucleotides are TGCGCCAGCAGCTTGGGAATCAGAACCCCGACTTACAATGAGCAGTTCTTC.

This clonotype was counted ten times or more. The chain employs TRBV18 and TRBJ1-6, with 9 bases fitting TRBD1. The V gene end was trimmed by 3 bases and the J gene end by 8 bases; junction bases not matched to a gene: 5. CDR3 size: 15 residues. Germline values: CDR1 KGHSH, CDR2 LQKENI. The CDR3 sequence is CASSPTGGMDSPLHF. The CDR3 coding sequence is TGTGCCAGCTCACCGACAGGGGGTATGGATTCACCCCTCCACTTT.

This clonotype has at least ten counts. V usage is TRBV7-9 and J usage is TRBJ2-1; D not resolved. The germline CDR1 and CDR2 sequences are SEHNR and FQNEAQ (reference sequence). Trimming removed 2 bases at V and 8 bases at J, with 7 bases between. The CDR3 has 12 residues. In DNA form, the CDR3 reads TGTGCCAGCAGCTTACCCCCCCATGAGCAGTTCTTC. The encoded protein is CASSLPPHEQFF.

This clonotype was seen a handful of times. The chain recombines TRBV19 with TRBJ2-3; 9 nucleotides line up with TRBD2. The length of the CDR3 is 16 residues. J lost 2 bases, V lost 3 bases, and 6 bases had no gene match. Germline assignment: CDR1 LNHDA and CDR2 SQIVND (reference sequence). CDR3 loop: CASSITLAGITDTQYF. The CDR3 nucleotides read TGTGCCAGTAGTATTACTCTAGCGGGGATCACAGATACGCAGTATTTT.

This clonotype was observed many times. The rearrangement joins TRBV4-1 to TRBJ2-2, with TRBD2 matching over 7 bases. Germline V gene lookup returns CDR1 MGHRA and CDR2 YSYEKL. Trimming cost V 3 bases and J 7 bases; bases outside gene matches: 8. The CDR3 contains 15 residues. The CDR3 loop is CASSQRAGDVGELFF. The CDR3 DNA is TGCGCCAGCAGCCAGAGGGCGGGAGACGTCGGGGAGCTGTTTTTT.

This clonotype was picked up many times. The rearrangement links TRBV9 to TRBJ2-1; possibly TRBD1 for D (5 bases). Trimming removed 4 bases at V and 0 bases at J, with 11 bases between. Germline V gives CDR1 SGDLS, CDR2 YYNGEE. CDR3 length equals 15 residues. The CDR3, as DNA: TGTGCCAGCAGCACTCAGGGAAGCTCCTACAATGAGCAGTTCTTC. Its protein product is CASSTQGSSYNEQFF. Using reference TRBV9 and TRBJ2-1 for the parts outside the CDR3, the full variable domain is DSGVTQTPKHLITATGQRVTLRCSPRSGDLSVYWYQQSLDQGLQFLIQYYNGEERAKGNILERFSAQQFPDLHSELNLSSLELGDSALYFCASSTQGSSYNEQFFGPGTRLTVL.